This T cell receptor (beta chain) originates from a study of T cells in localized non-small cell lung cancer. Study-level findings and limits: Because sequencing included only one region (of the tumor), heterogeneity remains possible. Uninvolved adjacent lung had the highest recorded T cell clonality, with tumor below it. In the blood, greater T cell density corresponded to longer overall survival.

Details on this clone: Its antigen remains unidentified.

Germline lookup yields CDR1 SGHRS and CDR2 YFSETQ. The CDR3 extends over 15 amino acids. V shed 4 bases and J shed 4 bases, with 17 bases lying between them. The table came from immunoSEQ multiplex PCR; TCRdb's copy has only in-frame clones and leaves some out. This table holds more than 30,000 clones, roughly 90% found once. This clonotype was sampled from a woman aged 40 to 75 with stage III lung adenocarcinoma. This specimen consisted of peripheral blood mononuclear cells, obtained before any cancer treatment. This chain connects TRBV5-1 to TRBJ2-5; the D gene is possibly TRBD1 (6 bases). The CDR3 spells CASSPNPGTPETQYF. The CDR3 DNA is TGCGCCAGCAGCCCTAATCCCGGGACACCAGAGACCCAGTACTTC.